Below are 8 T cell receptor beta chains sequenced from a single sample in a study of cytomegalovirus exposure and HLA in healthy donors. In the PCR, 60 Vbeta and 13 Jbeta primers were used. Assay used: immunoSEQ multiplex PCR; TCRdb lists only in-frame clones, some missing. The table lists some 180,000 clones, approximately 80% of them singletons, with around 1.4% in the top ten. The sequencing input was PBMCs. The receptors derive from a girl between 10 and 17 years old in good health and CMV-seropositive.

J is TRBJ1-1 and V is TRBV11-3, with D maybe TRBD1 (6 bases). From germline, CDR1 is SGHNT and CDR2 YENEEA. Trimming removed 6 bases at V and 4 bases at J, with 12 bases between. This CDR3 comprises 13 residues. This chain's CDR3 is CASSRARGTEAFF. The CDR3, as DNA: TGTGCCAGCAGTCGAGCCAGGGGCACTGAAGCTTTCTTT. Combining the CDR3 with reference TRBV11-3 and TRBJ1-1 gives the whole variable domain EAGVVQSPRYKIIEKKQPVAFWCNPISGHNTLYWYLQNLGQGPELLIRYENEEAVDDSQLPKDRFSAERLKGVDSTLKIQPAELGDSAVYLCASSRARGTEAFFGQGTRLTVV.

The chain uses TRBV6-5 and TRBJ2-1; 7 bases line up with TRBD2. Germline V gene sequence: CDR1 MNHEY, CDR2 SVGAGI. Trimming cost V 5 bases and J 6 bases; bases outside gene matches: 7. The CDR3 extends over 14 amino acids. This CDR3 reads CASSPSGGANEQFF. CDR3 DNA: TGTGCCAGCAGTCCTAGCGGAGGGGCCAATGAGCAGTTCTTC.

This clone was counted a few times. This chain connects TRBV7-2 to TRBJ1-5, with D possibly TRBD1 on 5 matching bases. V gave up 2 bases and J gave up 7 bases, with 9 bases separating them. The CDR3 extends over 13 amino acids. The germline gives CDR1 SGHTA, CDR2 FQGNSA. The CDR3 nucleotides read TGTGCCAGCAGCTTACGGGGGGAACAGCCCCAGCATTTT. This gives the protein CASSLRGEQPQHF. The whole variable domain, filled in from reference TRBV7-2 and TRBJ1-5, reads GAGVSQSPSNKVTEKGKDVELRCDPISGHTALYWYRQSLGQGLEFLIYFQGNSAPDKSGLPSDRFSAERTGGSVSTLTIQRTQQEDSAVYLCASSLRGEQPQHFGDGTRLSIL.

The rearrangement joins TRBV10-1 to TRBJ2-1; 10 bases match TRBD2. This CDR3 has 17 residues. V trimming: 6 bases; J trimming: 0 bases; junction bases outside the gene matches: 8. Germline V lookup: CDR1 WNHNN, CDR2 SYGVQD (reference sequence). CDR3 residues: CASSDLPSGSSYNEQFF. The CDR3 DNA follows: TGCGCCAGCAGCGATCTTCCTAGCGGGAGCTCCTACAATGAGCAGTTCTTC.

In DNA form, the CDR3 reads TGCGCCAGCAGCGTTGCTAGGTCCGGGGAGACCCAGTACTTC. It codes for CASSVARSGETQYF. This chain uses TRBV5-1 with TRBJ2-5; D not resolved. The CDR3 length is 14 residues. Deletions cut 4 bases from V and 5 bases from J, with 15 bases between. Germline V gene data show CDR1 as SGHRS and CDR2 as YFSETQ. The full variable domain, completed using reference TRBV5-1 and TRBJ2-5, is KAGVTQTPRYLIKTRGQQVTLSCSPISGHRSVSWYQQTPGQGLQFLFEYFSETQRNKGNFPGRFSGRQFSNSRSEMNVSTLELGDSALYLCASSVARSGETQYFGPGTRLLVL.

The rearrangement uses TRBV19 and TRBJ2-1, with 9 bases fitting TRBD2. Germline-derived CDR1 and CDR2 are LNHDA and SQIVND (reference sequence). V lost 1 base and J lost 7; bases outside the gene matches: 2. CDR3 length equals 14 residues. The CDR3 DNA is TGTGCCAGTAGTATAGTCCTAGCGGGAAATGAGCAGTTCTTC. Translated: CASSIVLAGNEQFF.

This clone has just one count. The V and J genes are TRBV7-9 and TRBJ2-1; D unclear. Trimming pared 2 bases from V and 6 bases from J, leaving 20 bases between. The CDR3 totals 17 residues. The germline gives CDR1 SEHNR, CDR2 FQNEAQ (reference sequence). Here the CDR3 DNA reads TGTGCCAGCAGCTTAAGGCCCCTGACTCATAAGATCAATGAGCAGTTCTTC. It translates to CASSLRPLTHKINEQFF.

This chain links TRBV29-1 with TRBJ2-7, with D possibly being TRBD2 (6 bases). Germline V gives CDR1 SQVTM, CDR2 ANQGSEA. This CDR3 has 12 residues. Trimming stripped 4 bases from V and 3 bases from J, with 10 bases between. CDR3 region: CSVASGSYEQYF. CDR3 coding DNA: TGCAGCGTTGCGTCCGGGAGCTACGAGCAGTACTTC.